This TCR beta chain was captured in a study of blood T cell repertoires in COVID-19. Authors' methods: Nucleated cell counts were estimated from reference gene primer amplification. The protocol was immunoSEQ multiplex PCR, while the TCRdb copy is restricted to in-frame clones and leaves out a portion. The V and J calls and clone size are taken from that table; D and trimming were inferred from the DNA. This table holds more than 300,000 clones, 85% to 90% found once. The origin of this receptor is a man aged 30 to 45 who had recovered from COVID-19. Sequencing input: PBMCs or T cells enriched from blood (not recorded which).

CDR3: CASSRTESGNTIYF. CDR3 coding DNA: TGTGCCAGCAGCCGGACAGAATCTGGAAACACCATATATTTT. This rearrangement joins TRBV3-1 (or the pseudogene TRBV3-2) to TRBJ1-3; TRBD1 is a possible D gene (6 bases). The CDR3 length is 14 residues. The V gene's germline CDR1 is LGHDT and CDR2 YNNKEL (reference sequence). Trimming removed 4 bases at V and 1 base at J, with 8 bases between.